This entry describes one T cell receptor (beta chain). Just one base apart from a much larger clone, this may be a read error. A J-beta primer mix and a sample-barcoded 5' primer were used in a second PCR of roughly 7 to 12 cycles. Each CDR3 protein gets one entry after TCRdb re-called the 5' RACE reads with MiXCR. Of 550,000 to 650,000 distinct CDR3 sequences in the sample, around 31% were seen once. The CDR3 runs to 15 residues. The V end was cut by 1 base, the J end by 15 bases, with 22 bases between. Germline V CDR1 and CDR2: MNHEY, SVGEGT. This record belongs to a study of blood T cells in healthy people across ages.

The rearrangement links TRBV6-2 or TRBV6-3 to TRBJ2-1; D is unresolved. This TCR derives from an elderly woman in good health. The sample taken for sequencing was blood. CDR3 sequence reads: CASSYLSSAPPARFF. Here the CDR3 DNA reads TGTGCCAGCAGTTACTTATCCAGCGCCCCCCCAGCCCGGTTCTTC.